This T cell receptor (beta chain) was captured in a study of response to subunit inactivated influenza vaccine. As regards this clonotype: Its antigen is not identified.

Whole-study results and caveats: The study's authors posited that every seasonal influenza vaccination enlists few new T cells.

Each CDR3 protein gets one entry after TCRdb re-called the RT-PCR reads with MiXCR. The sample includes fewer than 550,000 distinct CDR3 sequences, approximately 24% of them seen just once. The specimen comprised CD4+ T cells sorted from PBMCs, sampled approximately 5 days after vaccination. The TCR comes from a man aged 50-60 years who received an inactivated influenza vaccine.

The CDR3: CASSSGQGIVYNEQFF. The CDR3 DNA is TGTGCCAGCAGTTCCGGACAGGGAATCGTCTACAATGAGCAGTTCTTC. The rearrangement joins TRBV6-2 or TRBV6-3 to TRBJ2-1; TRBD1 matches 8 bases. CDR1 is MNHEY and CDR2 is SVGEGT in the germline V gene. V lost 4 bases and J lost 3; bases outside the gene matches: 8. CDR3 size: 16 residues.